What follows are 2 T cell receptor beta chains derived from one specimen sequenced in a study of blood T cell repertoires in COVID-19. Libraries were prepared by immunoSEQ multiplex PCR; TCRdb keeps only in-frame clonotypes and omits some of them. Seen here are fewer than 500,000 clones, approximately 87% observed once, and the top ten hold under 1.5%. Sample: PBMCs or T cells enriched from blood (not recorded which). Source of these receptors: a man aged 30-40 years who had recovered from COVID-19.

The chain joins TRBV6-2 or TRBV6-3 to TRBJ1-2; D unresolved. Germline assignment: CDR1 MNHEY and CDR2 SVGEGT. Trimming cost V 0 bases and J 2 bases, with 19 bases left between them. CDR3 length equals 18 residues. The CDR3 reads CASSYSHYIGSENYGYTF. CDR3 nucleotide sequence: TGTGCCAGCAGTTACTCCCATTATATCGGGTCGGAGAACTATGGCTACACCTTC.

This clone was found a few times. This chain uses TRBV6-5 with TRBJ1-5, with D hard to call. This CDR3 contains 15 residues. V gave up 5 bases and J gave up 0 bases, with 11 bases separating them. CDR1 and CDR2 from the germline V gene are MNHEY and SVGAGI. CDR3 sequence reads: CASSKDGNSNQPQHF. DNA of the CDR3: TGTGCCAGCAGTAAGGACGGGAATAGCAATCAGCCCCAGCATTTT.